The rows below give T cell receptor beta chains drawn from one sample of a study of shared clonotypes between healthy human individuals. Sequencing used immunoSEQ multiplex PCR; TCRdb keeps in-frame clones, though not all of them. The sample lists about 1.5 million clones; approximately 98% were seen once. Sequenced input: naive CD4+ T cells sorted from blood. The receptor source for this set is a man between 25 and 39 years old in good health. Each CDR3 is given with its conserved first and last residue. D genes are given only for firm matches. Not all rows give a size; the values are once, few, many and, for expanded clones, a class.

abundance	len	v_gene	d_gene	j_gene	CDR3aa	CDR3nt
-	12	TRBV19	-	TRBJ1-1	CASRAVNTEAFF	TGTGCCAGTAGGGCTGTGAACACTGAAGCTTTCTTT
-	15	TRBV15	-	TRBJ2-7	CATSREQAPSYEQYF	TGTGCCACCAGCAGAGAACAGGCACCCTCCTACGAGCAGTACTTC
-	16	TRBV9	TRBD2	TRBJ2-2	CASSEGLAGRAGELFF	TGTGCCAGCAGCGAGGGACTAGCGGGAAGAGCGGGGGAGCTGTTTTTT
-	14	TRBV18	-	TRBJ2-3	CASSPQGWADTQYF	TGTGCCAGCTCACCTCAGGGATGGGCAGATACGCAGTATTTT
once	19	TRBV30	TRBD2	TRBJ2-7	CAWSVALTSGRAHSYEQYF	TGTGCCTGGAGTGTAGCCCTTACTAGCGGGAGGGCCCACTCCTACGAGCAGTACTTC
-	13	TRBV5-1	TRBD1	TRBJ2-7	CASSKGQEEGQYF	TGCGCCAGCAGCAAAGGACAGGAGGAAGGGCAGTACTTC
-	16	TRBV6-1	TRBD2	TRBJ2-1	CASSEALSGSGHEQFF	TGTGCCAGCAGTGAAGCGCTTAGCGGGAGCGGCCATGAGCAGTTCTTC
-	14	TRBV7-7	TRBD1	TRBJ2-5	CASSSGQGEETQYF	TGTGCCAGCAGCTCCGGACAGGGGGAAGAGACCCAGTACTTC
-	13	TRBV2	-	TRBJ1-5	CASRWGAHQPQHF	TGTGCCAGCAGATGGGGCGCACATCAGCCCCAGCATTTT
-	13	TRBV30	-	TRBJ2-7	CAWSRGRLYEQYF	TGTGCCTGGAGTCGGGGGCGCCTCTACGAGCAGTACTTC
-	16	TRBV5-1	TRBD1	TRBJ2-5	CASSFPLGTGQETQYF	TGCGCCAGCAGCTTCCCCCTCGGGACAGGCCAAGAGACCCAGTACTTC
-	13	TRBV30	-	TRBJ2-7	CAWSVAVRGEQYF	TGTGCCTGGAGCGTTGCGGTGCGTGGCGAGCAGTACTTC
-	14	TRBV28	TRBD1	TRBJ1-3	CASSLRQGGNTIYF	TGTGCCAGCAGTTTACGACAGGGAGGAAACACCATATATTTT
-	12	TRBV19	-	TRBJ2-2	CATNPGAGELFF	TGTGCCACCAACCCTGGGGCCGGGGAGCTGTTTTTT
-	14	TRBV30	-	TRBJ1-2	CAWSVGVLSYGYTF	TGTGCCTGGAGCGTAGGGGTTCTTTCCTATGGCTACACCTTC
-	14	TRBV5-1	TRBD1	TRBJ2-7	CASSPLGTGPEQYF	TGCGCCAGCAGCCCATTAGGGACAGGGCCCGAGCAGTACTTC
once	14	TRBV14	TRBD1	TRBJ1-1	CASSFDRVNTEAFF	TGTGCCAGCAGCTTTGACAGGGTGAACACTGAAGCTTTCTTT
-	19	TRBV9	TRBD2	TRBJ2-3	CASSVGLAGGPSGVDTQYF	TGTGCCAGCAGCGTAGGACTAGCGGGAGGGCCTTCGGGCGTAGATACGCAGTATTTT
-	15	TRBV28	-	TRBJ1-5	CASSFGTPRNQPQHF	TGTGCCAGCAGTTTTGGAACTCCTCGCAATCAGCCCCAGCATTTT
-	16	TRBV2	TRBD1	TRBJ1-1	CASTDRRGPLNTEAFF	TGTGCCAGCACCGACCGGAGGGGGCCTCTGAACACTGAAGCTTTCTTT
-	20	TRBV7-6	TRBD2	TRBJ2-7	CASSLAIGGGLGMSSYEQYF	TGTGCCAGCAGCTTAGCTATTGGGGGAGGGCTTGGAATGAGCTCCTACGAGCAGTACTTC
-	15	TRBV5-6	TRBD2	TRBJ2-7	CASSLGLAGEDEQYF	TGTGCCAGCAGCCTGGGACTAGCGGGAGAGGACGAGCAGTACTTC
-	17	TRBV5-5	TRBD1	TRBJ2-7	CASRSKYGGTGLEGQYF	TGTGCCAGCCGAAGCAAATACGGCGGGACAGGTCTCGAAGGGCAGTACTTC
-	15	TRBV5-1	TRBD2	TRBJ2-2	CASKSGTSGTGELFF	TGCGCCAGCAAATCCGGGACTAGCGGGACCGGGGAGCTGTTTTTT
-	15	TRBV18	TRBD1	TRBJ2-1	CASSPRASRGHEQFF	TGTGCCAGCTCACCACGTGCCTCTAGGGGGCATGAGCAGTTCTTC